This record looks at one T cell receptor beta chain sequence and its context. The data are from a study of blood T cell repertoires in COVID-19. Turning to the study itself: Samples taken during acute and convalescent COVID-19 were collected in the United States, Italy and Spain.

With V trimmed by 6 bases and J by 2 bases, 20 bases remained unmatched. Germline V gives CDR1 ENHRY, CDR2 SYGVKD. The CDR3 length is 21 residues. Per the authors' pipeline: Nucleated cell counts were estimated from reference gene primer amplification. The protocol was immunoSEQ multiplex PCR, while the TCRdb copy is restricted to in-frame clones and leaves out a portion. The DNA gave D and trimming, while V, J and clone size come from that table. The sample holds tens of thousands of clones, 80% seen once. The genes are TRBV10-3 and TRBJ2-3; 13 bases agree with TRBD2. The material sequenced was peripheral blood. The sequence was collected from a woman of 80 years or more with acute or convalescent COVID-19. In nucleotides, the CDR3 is TGTGCCATCAGCAGGGCAGCGGCCACTAGCGGGGGGGCGTGGAACACAGATACGCAGTATTTT. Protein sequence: CAISRAAATSGGAWNTDTQYF.